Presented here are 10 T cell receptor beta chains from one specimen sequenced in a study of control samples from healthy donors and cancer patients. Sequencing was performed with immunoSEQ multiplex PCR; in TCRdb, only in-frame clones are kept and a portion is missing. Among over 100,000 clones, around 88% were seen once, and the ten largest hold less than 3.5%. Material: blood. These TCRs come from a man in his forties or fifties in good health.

Here the CDR3 DNA reads TGTGCCAGCAGTCACCGGGACAGATATGGCTACACCTTC. This codes for CASSHRDRYGYTF. This chain links TRBV28 with TRBJ1-2; 7 bases agree with TRBD1. The V gene end was trimmed by 5 bases and the J gene end by 5 bases; junction bases not matched to a gene: 5. This CDR3 spans 13 amino acids. The germline V gene encodes CDR1 MDHEN and CDR2 SYDVKM.

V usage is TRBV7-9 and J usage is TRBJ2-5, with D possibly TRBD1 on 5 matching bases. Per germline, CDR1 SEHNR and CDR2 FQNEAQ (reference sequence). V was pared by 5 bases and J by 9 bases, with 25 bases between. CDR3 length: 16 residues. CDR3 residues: CASSPPQGSSWSPQYF. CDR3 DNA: TGTGCCAGCAGCCCCCCCCAGGGCTCATCCTGGTCGCCCCAGTACTTC. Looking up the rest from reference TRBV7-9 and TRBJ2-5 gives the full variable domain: DTGVSQNPRHKITKRGQNVTFRCDPISEHNRLYWYRQTLGQGPEFLTYFQNEAQLEKSRLLSDRFSAERPKGSFSTLEIQRTEQGDSAMYLCASSPPQGSSWSPQYFGPGTRLLVL.

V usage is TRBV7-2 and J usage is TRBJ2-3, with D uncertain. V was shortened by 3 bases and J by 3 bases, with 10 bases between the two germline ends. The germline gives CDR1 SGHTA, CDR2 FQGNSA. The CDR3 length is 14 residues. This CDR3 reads CASSFTPTTDTQYF. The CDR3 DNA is TGTGCCAGCAGCTTCACCCCCACAACAGATACGCAGTATTTT. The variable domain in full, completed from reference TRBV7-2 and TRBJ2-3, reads GAGVSQSPSNKVTEKGKDVELRCDPISGHTALYWYRQSLGQGLEFLIYFQGNSAPDKSGLPSDRFSAERTGGSVSTLTIQRTQQEDSAVYLCASSFTPTTDTQYFGPGTRLTVL.

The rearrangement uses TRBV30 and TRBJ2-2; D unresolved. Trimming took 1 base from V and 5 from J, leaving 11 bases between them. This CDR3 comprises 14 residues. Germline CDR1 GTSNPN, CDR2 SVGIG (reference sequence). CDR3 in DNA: TGTGCCTGGAGTGGGACGCCCAGGACCGGGGAGCTGTTTTTT. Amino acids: CAWSGTPRTGELFF.

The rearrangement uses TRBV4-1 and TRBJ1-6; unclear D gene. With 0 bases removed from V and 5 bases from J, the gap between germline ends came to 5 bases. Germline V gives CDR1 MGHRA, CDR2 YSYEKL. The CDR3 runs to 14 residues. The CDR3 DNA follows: TGCGCCAGCAGCCAAGAAAGGGATAATTCACCCCTCCACTTT. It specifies CASSQERDNSPLHF.

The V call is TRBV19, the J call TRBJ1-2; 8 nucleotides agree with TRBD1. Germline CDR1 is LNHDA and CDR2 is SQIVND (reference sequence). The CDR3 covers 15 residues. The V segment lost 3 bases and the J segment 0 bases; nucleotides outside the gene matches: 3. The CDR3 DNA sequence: TGTGCCAGTAGTATTCGCAGGGGGCCTAACTATGGCTACACCTTC. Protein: CASSIRRGPNYGYTF.

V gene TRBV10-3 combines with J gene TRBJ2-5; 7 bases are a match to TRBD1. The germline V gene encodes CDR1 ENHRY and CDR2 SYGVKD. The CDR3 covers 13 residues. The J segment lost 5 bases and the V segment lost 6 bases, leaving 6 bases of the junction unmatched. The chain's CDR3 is CAIRGTAGETQYF. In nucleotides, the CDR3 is TGTGCCATCAGGGGGACAGCCGGGGAGACCCAGTACTTC.

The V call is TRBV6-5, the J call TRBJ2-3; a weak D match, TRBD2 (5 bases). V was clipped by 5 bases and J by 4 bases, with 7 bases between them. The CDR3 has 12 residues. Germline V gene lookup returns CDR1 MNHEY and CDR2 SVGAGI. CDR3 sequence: CASSPDSDTQYF. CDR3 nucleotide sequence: TGTGCCAGCAGTCCGGACTCAGATACGCAGTATTTT.

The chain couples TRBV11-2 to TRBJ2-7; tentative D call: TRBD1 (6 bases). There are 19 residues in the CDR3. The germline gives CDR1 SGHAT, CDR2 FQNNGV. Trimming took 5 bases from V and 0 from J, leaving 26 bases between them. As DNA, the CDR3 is TGTGCCAGCAGCCCAGGCGTCGGAGCTCAGGGGCGACGCTCCTACGAGCAGTACTTC. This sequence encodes CASSPGVGAQGRRSYEQYF.

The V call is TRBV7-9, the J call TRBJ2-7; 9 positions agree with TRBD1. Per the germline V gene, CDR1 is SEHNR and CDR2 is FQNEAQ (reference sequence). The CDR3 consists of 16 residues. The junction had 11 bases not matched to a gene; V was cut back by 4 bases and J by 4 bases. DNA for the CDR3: TGTGCCAGCAGCTCGACCCGGGACAGGGAATTTTACGAGCAGTACTTC. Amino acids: CASSSTRDREFYEQYF.